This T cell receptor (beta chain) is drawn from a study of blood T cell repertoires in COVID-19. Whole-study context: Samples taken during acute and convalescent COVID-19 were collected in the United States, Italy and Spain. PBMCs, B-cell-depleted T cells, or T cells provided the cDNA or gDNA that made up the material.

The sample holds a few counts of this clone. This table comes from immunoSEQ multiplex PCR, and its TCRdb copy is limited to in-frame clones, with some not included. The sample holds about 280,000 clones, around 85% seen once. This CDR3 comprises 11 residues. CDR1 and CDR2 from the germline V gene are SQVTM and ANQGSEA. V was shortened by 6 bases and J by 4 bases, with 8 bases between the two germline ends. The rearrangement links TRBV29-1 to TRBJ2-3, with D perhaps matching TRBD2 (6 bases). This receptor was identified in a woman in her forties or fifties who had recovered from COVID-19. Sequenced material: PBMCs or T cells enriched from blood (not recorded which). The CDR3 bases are TGCAGCGTGGGAGGTGCAGATACGCAGTATTTT. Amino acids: CSVGGADTQYF.